These T cell receptor beta chains were read from a single sample in a study of cytomegalovirus exposure and HLA in healthy donors. Repertoires were generated with immunoSEQ multiplex PCR, while TCRdb's copy carries only in-frame clones and drops some. The table gives around 200,000 clones; the top ten clones make up roughly 0.98% of it. The specimen was PBMCs. The source of these receptors is a woman aged 25 to 45 in good health and CMV-seropositive. The CDR3 runs from the conserved cysteine through the conserved F or W. A D gene is named only where the DNA matches it firmly.

cdr3_nt | cdr3_aa | v_call | d_call | j_call
TGTGCCAGCGGACCGAAAGGAGGCGGCAGTAGCTCCTACAATGAGCAGTTCTTC | CASGPKGGGSSSYNEQFF | TRBV5-4 | . | TRBJ2-1
TGTGCCAGCACCGCAGGGTTTAAAAATCAGCCCCAGCATTTT | CASTAGFKNQPQHF | TRBV28 | . | TRBJ1-5
TGTGCCAGTAGTATGTCGACATACAATGAGCAGTTCTTC | CASSMSTYNEQFF | TRBV19 | . | TRBJ2-1
TGCAGCGTCTTACAGGGTCTTGCCTACGAGCAGTACTTC | CSVLQGLAYEQYF | TRBV29-1 | . | TRBJ2-7
TGTGCCAGCAGTGCCGAAGACAGGTTCGAGCAGTACTTC | CASSAEDRFEQYF | TRBV2 | . | TRBJ2-7
TGCGCCAGCAGCTTGGGGTGGGGCAACTATGGCTACACCTTC | CASSLGWGNYGYTF | TRBV5-1 | . | TRBJ1-2
TGTGCCAGCAGCTTAGATAGAGGACAGGGGAGCGAGCAGTACTTC | CASSLDRGQGSEQYF | TRBV11-2 | TRBD1 | TRBJ2-7
TGTGCCAGCAGCTCGCAGGTCGGCTACACCTTC | CASSSQVGYTF | TRBV9 | . | TRBJ1-2
TGTGCCAGCAGCTTAGACGGGGGGCGTTTCAATGAGCAGTTCTTC | CASSLDGGRFNEQFF | TRBV7-9 | . | TRBJ2-1
TGCGCCAGCAGCCAAGATCTCGGGAACACTGAAGCTTTCTTT | CASSQDLGNTEAFF | TRBV4-1 | . | TRBJ1-1
TGCGCCAGCAGCCAGGATGCGGGGGGGGGCTACGAGCAGTACTTC | CASSQDAGGGYEQYF | TRBV4-1 | TRBD2 | TRBJ2-7
TGCGCCAGCAGCCAAGATGGGACAGGATATGATAGCACTGAAGCTTTCTTT | CASSQDGTGYDSTEAFF | TRBV4-1 | TRBD1 | TRBJ1-1
TGTGCCAGCAGTTTAAGTAGTCAACGGGACGAGCAGTACTTC | CASSLSSQRDEQYF | TRBV28 | . | TRBJ2-7
TGTGCCAGCACCCGGGACATTGGCGGCTACACCTTC | CASTRDIGGYTF | TRBV2 | . | TRBJ1-2
TGCGCCAGCAGTCACAGGGGGCGCAGGCCTCCCCACGAGCAGTACTTC | CASSHRGRRPPHEQYF | TRBV4-3 | TRBD1 | TRBJ2-7
TGTGCCAGCAGCTCAAACGGCTATGGCTACACCTTC | CASSSNGYGYTF | TRBV14 | . | TRBJ1-2
TGTGCCAGCAGCTGGGGGACTAGCGGCCCCTTAGAGCAGTACTTC | CASSWGTSGPLEQYF | TRBV5-4 | TRBD2 | TRBJ2-7
TGTGCCAGCAGTTTCTCGGGGGAAGATACGCAGTATTTT | CASSFSGEDTQYF | TRBV27 | . | TRBJ2-3
TGTGCCAGCAGTGAATCGGTCCCCCAAAGGGGGCAGTACTTC | CASSESVPQRGQYF | TRBV25-1 | . | TRBJ2-7
TGCGCCAGCAGCTTGGGAGCCTCGGGACAGGGAATCGGGGAGACCCAGTACTTC | CASSLGASGQGIGETQYF | TRBV5-1 | TRBD1 | TRBJ2-5
TGCGCCAGCAGCGTTGGACAGAACTACGAGCAGTACTTC | CASSVGQNYEQYF | TRBV5-1 | . | TRBJ2-7
TGTGCCAGCAGCCCCGGGACAGGGGAAGCTTTCTTT | CASSPGTGEAFF | TRBV9 | TRBD1 | TRBJ1-1
TGCGCCAGCAGCTTAGACAGGGATAATGGCTACACCTTC | CASSLDRDNGYTF | TRBV5-1 | TRBD1 | TRBJ1-2
TGTGCCAGCTCACCATGGGCAGGGGTGAACACTGAAGCTTTCTTT | CASSPWAGVNTEAFF | TRBV18 | . | TRBJ1-1
TGTGCCAGCAGCTTGTGGGGCTACCCTGGGCAGTTCTTC | CASSLWGYPGQFF | TRBV5-4 | . | TRBJ2-1
TGCAGTGCCTCGGCAGATACGCAGTATTTT | CSASADTQYF | TRBV20-1 | . | TRBJ2-3
TGCGCCAGCAGCGTGGGACTAGCGGGTTTCAATGAGCAGTTCTTC | CASSVGLAGFNEQFF | TRBV5-1 | TRBD2 | TRBJ2-1
TGTGCCACCCGAGCGCCTAGCACAGATACGCAGTATTTT | CATRAPSTDTQYF | TRBV10-3 | . | TRBJ2-3
TGTGCCAGTGCTCGGAGCTCCTACAATGAGCAGTTCTTC | CASARSSYNEQFF | TRBV19 | . | TRBJ2-1
TGCAGCGTTACGGGACAGTCCTACGAGCAGTACTTC | CSVTGQSYEQYF | TRBV29-1 | TRBD1 | TRBJ2-7
TGTGCCAGTAGTGAGGCTAACTATGGCTACACCTTC | CASSEANYGYTF | TRBV19 | . | TRBJ1-2
TGTGCCAGCAGTTACTCAGGGTCCAACTATGGCTACACCTTC | CASSYSGSNYGYTF | TRBV2 | . | TRBJ1-2
TGTGCCAGCACCGGTAGTTTGAACACTGAAGCTTTCTTT | CASTGSLNTEAFF | TRBV2 | . | TRBJ1-1
TGTGCCAGCAGTCTGACTAGCGGGAGGGGTGAGCAGTTCTTC | CASSLTSGRGEQFF | TRBV11-3 | TRBD2 | TRBJ2-1
TGTGCCAGCAGCCTGGAAGATAGCGGGGGGTTCTACGAGCAGTACTTC | CASSLEDSGGFYEQYF | TRBV4-2 | TRBD2 | TRBJ2-7
TGTGCCAGCACCCAACAGGGAAGGACTGAAGCTTTCTTT | CASTQQGRTEAFF | TRBV6-1 | . | TRBJ1-1
TGTGCCAGCAGCGGCCGACTAGTGGGGGATGAGCAGTTCTTC | CASSGRLVGDEQFF | TRBV5-4 | . | TRBJ2-1
TGTGCCAGCAGCTCGATACAGGGCCGGAACACTGAAGCTTTCTTT | CASSSIQGRNTEAFF | TRBV7-6 | . | TRBJ1-1
TGTGCCAGCAGCGGCCGACCGGGACAGGGGGCCTACGAGCAGTACTTC | CASSGRPGQGAYEQYF | TRBV9 | TRBD1 | TRBJ2-7
TGTGCCAGCAGCGTAGACAGGGCCAAGCAGCCCCAGCATTTT | CASSVDRAKQPQHF | TRBV4-2 | TRBD1 | TRBJ1-5
TGTGCCAGCAGTTTCGGGACAGGGTCTGGCGAGCAGTTCTTC | CASSFGTGSGEQFF | TRBV27 | TRBD1 | TRBJ2-1
TGTGCCAGCAGCGAAACAGGGGGCGCGAATTCACCCCTCCACTTT | CASSETGGANSPLHF | TRBV25-1 | TRBD1 | TRBJ1-6
TGTGCCAGCAGTTACTCCGAGGACAGGGGGACAGATACGCAGTATTTT | CASSYSEDRGTDTQYF | TRBV6-6 | TRBD1 | TRBJ2-3
TGCAGCGTGGGGACTAGAGGAGACACCGGGGAGCTGTTTTTT | CSVGTRGDTGELFF | TRBV29-1 | TRBD2 | TRBJ2-2
TGCAGCGTTGGGTCTAGCGGCAGCACAGATACGCAGTATTTT | CSVGSSGSTDTQYF | TRBV29-1 | TRBD2 | TRBJ2-3
TGTGCCAGCTCATCTGCGGCTAATGAAAAACTGTTTTTT | CASSSAANEKLFF | TRBV18 | . | TRBJ1-4
TGTGCCAGCAGTCCTGCCGGGATCCCATCCTACGAGCAGTACTTC | CASSPAGIPSYEQYF | TRBV6-1 | . | TRBJ2-7
TGTGCCAGCAGTGAGACAAGAGAGACCCAGTACTTC | CASSETRETQYF | TRBV2 | . | TRBJ2-5
TGTGCCAGCAGCTCTCGGGACAGGGGCCATTCACCCCTCCACTTT | CASSSRDRGHSPLHF | TRBV5-4 | TRBD1 | TRBJ1-6
TGCAGCGTGGGAGACCCTCCGGGTACCGGGGAGCTGTTTTTT | CSVGDPPGTGELFF | TRBV29-1 | . | TRBJ2-2
TGCAGCGTTGAACTTTGGACTAACACTGAAGCTTTCTTT | CSVELWTNTEAFF | TRBV29-1 | . | TRBJ1-1
TGTGCCAGCAGCTTAAGTCTCAGGCTAGCGGGAAAGAACGAGCAGTACTTC | CASSLSLRLAGKNEQYF | TRBV7-6 | TRBD2 | TRBJ2-7
TGCGCCAGCAGCCAAGGTCTGGGACAATTAACTGAAGCTTTCTTT | CASSQGLGQLTEAFF | TRBV4-1 | . | TRBJ1-1
TGCGCCAGCAGCCCGACTATTTTCTACGAGCAGTACTTC | CASSPTIFYEQYF | TRBV4-3 | . | TRBJ2-7
TGTGCCAGCAGCGCCGACAGCTCTAATGAAAAACTGTTTTTT | CASSADSSNEKLFF | TRBV11-2 | . | TRBJ1-4